A single sample is the source of the 25 T cell receptor beta chains below, sequenced in a study of tumor and adjacent non-tumor tissue in lung cancer. The template was RNA from unsorted bulk tissue. More than 3 cm separated this lung sample from the edge of the tumor. TCRbeta libraries were built with three rounds of nested PCR, modified from ARM-PCR. TCRdb re-analysed the multiplex PCR reads in MiXCR, keeping a single row per CDR3 protein. This sample has 90,000 to 110,000 distinct CDR3 sequences; about 63% occur once, and the top ten carry roughly 20%. The sequencing sample was made of distant non-tumor lung tissue. The receptor set was obtained from a man aged 55 to 69 with non-small cell lung cancer.

This clonotype has only a few counts. A much larger clone differs by one base, so this may be a read error. The missing conserved phenylalanine or tryptophan at the end of this CDR3 makes a read error likely. The chain joins TRBV14 to TRBJ2-3; no definite D call. The CDR3 contains 16 residues. Germline values: CDR1 SGHDN, CDR2 FVKESK. V shed 3 bases and J shed 0 bases, with 13 bases lying between them. In nucleotides, the CDR3 is TGTGCCAGCAGCCAGGAGACTCTCGTCAGCACAGATACGCAGTATCTT. Its protein is CASSQETLVSTDTQYL.

Comment on this clonotype: Germline is not matched at one junction end, which may reflect a read error. The chain is built from TRBV4-1 and TRBJ1-5; no clear D. Germline CDR1 is MGHRA and CDR2 is YSYEKL. The CDR3 is 16 residues long. CDR3 in DNA: TGCGCCGGCAGCCAAGATCCGGGGAACAGCAATAAGCCCCAGCATTTT. Its protein is CAGSQDPGNSNKPQHF.

Comments on this clonotype: Sequence at one end of the junction differs from germline and may be a read error. V and J are TRBV6-2 or TRBV6-3 and TRBJ2-1; TRBD1 agrees at 7 bases. The V gene's germline CDR1 is MNHEY and CDR2 SVGEGT. The CDR3 has 11 residues. In DNA form, the CDR3 reads TGTGTCAGCAGCTGGGGACAGGAGCAGTTCTTC. Translation gives CVSSWGQEQFF.

The chain is built from TRBV2 and TRBJ2-7; D is uncertain. Looked up from germline, CDR1 is SNHLY and CDR2 is FYNNEI. The CDR3 loop spans 13 amino acids. Trimming shortened V by 1 base and J by 3 bases, and 7 bases separated the two germline ends. CDR3 nucleotide sequence: TGTGCCAGCAGTGAAGGCCATTACTACGAGCAGTACTTC. This sequence encodes CASSEGHYYEQYF.

This clonotype was observed once. The rearrangement uses TRBV6-6 and TRBJ1-5, with D possibly being TRBD1 (5 bases). Germline CDR1 and CDR2: MNHNY and SVGAGI (reference sequence). The CDR3 loop spans 15 amino acids. Trimming removed 2 bases from V and 7 bases from J, with 15 bases in between. DNA for the CDR3: TGTGCCAGCAGTTACGCCGACAGTAGAAGCCAGCCCCAGCATTTT. It codes for CASSYADSRSQPQHF.

This clonotype came up many times. The rearrangement joins TRBV6-5 to TRBJ2-2; D might be TRBD1 (6 bases). Germline assignment: CDR1 MNHEY and CDR2 SVGAGI. The CDR3 consists of 15 residues. V lost 6 bases, J lost 2 bases, and 13 bases lay in between. The CDR3 DNA sequence: TGTGCCAGCAGCGACAGGTTCACTAACACCGGGGAGCTGTTTTTT. Residues: CASSDRFTNTGELFF.

Regarding this clonotype: At one of its ends the junction is not consistent with the germline gene, which may arise from a read error. The chain uses TRBV6-6 and TRBJ1-1; D may be TRBD1 (5 bases). The CDR3 extends over 12 amino acids. The germline gives CDR1 MNHNY, CDR2 SVGAGI (reference sequence). In DNA, the CDR3 is TGTCCCAGCAGCACCACCGGGACGCCAGCTTTCTTT. It translates to CPSSTTGTPAFF.

This clonotype was counted at least ten times. The V gene is TRBV4-2, the J gene TRBJ2-2; 8 positions agree with TRBD1. The CDR3 contains 18 residues. J was trimmed by 1 base and V by 0 bases; bases with no gene match: 7. The germline V gene encodes CDR1 LGHNA and CDR2 YNFKEQ. CDR3 nucleotides: TGTGCCAGCAGCCAAGATCCTACCGGGACAGGGAACACCGGGGAGCTGTTTTTT. Protein product: CASSQDPTGTGNTGELFF.

Points on this clonotype: Since a much larger clone is just one base distant, this may be a read error. V and J are TRBV7-9 and TRBJ1-2, with D maybe TRBD1 (5 bases). Per the germline V gene, CDR1 is SEHNR and CDR2 is FQNEAQ (reference sequence). This CDR3 has 12 residues. The CDR3 DNA follows: TGTGCCGGCAGCGAGACAGAGTATGGCTACACCTTC. Its translation: CAGSETEYGYTF.

As for this clonotype: This may stem from a read error, because a much larger clone lies one nucleotide away. The chain uses TRBV6-1 and TRBJ2-2; maybe TRBD2 (6 bases). Per the germline V gene, CDR1 is MNHNS and CDR2 is SASEGT. This CDR3 contains 13 residues. The CDR3 DNA sequence: TGTGCCAGCAGTGAAGGGGCCACCGGGGAGGTGTTTTTT. Protein: CASSEGATGEVFF.

In nucleotides, the CDR3 is TGCAGCATTGTATCGGCAAGACAAGAGACCCAGTACTTC. Translation gives CSIVSARQETQYF. This chain links TRBV29-1 with TRBJ2-5; D is uncertain. V was pared by 8 bases and J by 2 bases, with 15 bases between. The CDR3 runs to 13 residues. Germline CDR1 is SQVTM and CDR2 is ANQGSEA.

Turning to this clonotype: A read error may produce the germline difference seen at one junction end. The chain combines TRBV6-1 with TRBJ1-1; a possible D gene is TRBD1 (5 bases). Germline V lookup: CDR1 MNHNS, CDR2 SASEGT. This CDR3 is built from 11 residues. Here the CDR3 DNA reads TGCGCCAACATTGAATCGGGGCGCGCTTTCTTT. Translation: CANIESGRAFF.

Of note for this clonotype: One end of the junction does not line up with germline, which may come from a read error. The V gene is TRBV4-1, the J gene TRBJ1-5, with D possibly being TRBD1 (5 bases). The CDR3 is 16 amino acids. The V gene's germline CDR1 is MGHRA and CDR2 YSYEKL. The CDR3 DNA sequence: TGCTCCAGCAGCCAAGACCCAGGGAATAGCTATCAGCCCCAGCATTTT. Protein: CSSSQDPGNSYQPQHF.

Remarks on this clonotype: Germline is not matched at one junction end, which may reflect a read error. This rearrangement joins TRBV29-1 to TRBJ2-7; weak D call: TRBD1 (6 bases). The V gene's germline CDR1 is SQVTM and CDR2 ANQGSEA. This CDR3 region has 12 residues. CDR3 amino acids: CSGQSISYERYF. The CDR3 nucleotides read TGTAGTGGACAGTCAATCTCCTACGAGCGGTACTTC.

This clonotype has a handful of counts. A much larger clone lies one base from this, so it may be a read error. The chain is built from TRBV12-3 or TRBV12-4 and TRBJ2-6; D possibly matches TRBD1 or TRBD2 (5 bases each). This CDR3 has 14 amino acids. The DNA for the CDR3 is TGTGCCAGCACCGGGGAGTTTGGGGCCAACGGCCTGACTTTC. This sequence encodes CASTGEFGANGLTF.

A note on this clonotype: Mismatch with germline at one junction end may stem from a read error. The chain carries TRBV29-1 and TRBJ2-1; perhaps TRBD2 as D (5 bases). Germline CDR1 SQVTM, CDR2 ANQGSEA. There are 16 residues in the CDR3. CDR3 region: CCVEGISESRGNEQFF. In DNA, the CDR3 is TGCTGCGTTGAAGGGATTAGCGAGAGCCGTGGCAATGAGCAGTTCTTC.

The V gene is TRBV20-1, the J gene TRBJ2-2, with 7 bases aligning to TRBD2. CDR3 length equals 14 residues. CDR1 is DFQATT, CDR2 SNEGSKA, per germline (reference sequence). Unmatched junction bases numbered 10, after V lost 3 bases and J lost 9 bases. The CDR3 is CSASLGGDTWELFF. The CDR3 DNA sequence: TGCAGTGCTAGTCTGGGGGGGGATACCTGGGAGCTGTTTTTT.

This clonotype was counted many times. The rearrangement uses TRBV12-3 or TRBV12-4 and TRBJ1-5, with unresolved D. V lost 1 base and J lost 4, with 2 bases in between. This CDR3 spans 12 amino acids. The CDR3 reads CASSLVNQPQHF. In DNA, the CDR3 is TGTGCCAGCAGTTTAGTAAATCAGCCCCAGCATTTT.

This clonotype was recorded only once. The chain carries TRBV11-2 and TRBJ2-7; 9 nucleotides align to TRBD1. The germline V gene has CDR1 SGHAT and CDR2 FQNNGV. The CDR3 spans 16 residues. The chain's CDR3 is CVISLVLGQGTYEQYF. The CDR3 DNA follows: TGTGTCATCAGCTTAGTCCTCGGACAGGGGACCTACGAGCAGTACTTC. The complete variable domain, with remaining parts taken from reference TRBV11-2 and TRBJ2-7, reads EAGVAQSPRYKIIEKRQSVAFWCNPISGHATLYWYQQILGQGPKLLIQFQNNGVVDDSQLPKDRFSAERLKGVDSTLKIQPAKLEDSAVYLCVISLVLGQGTYEQYFGPGTRLTVT.

About this clonotype: A read error may account for a junction end that differs from germline. The CDR3 DNA is TGTGCCAACCAAGGAAGGGGACGCAATCAGCCACAGCATTTT. Protein: CANQGRGRNQPQHF. V gene TRBV12-3 or TRBV12-4 combines with J gene TRBJ1-5; D is perhaps TRBD1 (5 bases). This CDR3 region has 14 residues.

V gene TRBV18 combines with J gene TRBJ1-3, with D tentatively TRBD1 (6 bases). This CDR3 is built from 16 residues. Trimming took 0 bases from V and 1 from J, leaving 10 bases between them. The V gene's germline CDR1 is KGHSH and CDR2 LQKENI. The CDR3 nucleotides read TGTGCCAGCTCACCACCGAGAGGGGGGTCTGGAAACACCATATATTTT. As protein: CASSPPRGGSGNTIYF.

This clonotype rates as medium-sized (0.01 to 0.1%). The chain employs TRBV11-2 and TRBJ1-1; D uncertain. V was trimmed by 4 bases and J by 1 base, leaving 10 bases between them. Germline V gene lookup returns CDR1 SGHAT and CDR2 FQNNGV. The CDR3 runs 14 residues. In DNA, the CDR3 is TGTGCCAGCAGCTCACGAATGGGGAACACTGAAGCTTTCTTT. It specifies CASSSRMGNTEAFF.

Relative to its sample, this clonotype is medium-sized. The chain is built from TRBV11-2 and TRBJ2-3; 7 bases are a match to TRBD1. CDR1 and CDR2 (germline): SGHAT, FQNNGV. This CDR3 has 15 amino acids. The V and J ends lost 5 bases and 6 bases, in that order; junction bases with no gene match: 11. The CDR3 here is CASSLGQEYEDTQYF. Written as DNA, the CDR3 is TGTGCCAGCAGCCTCGGACAGGAGTATGAGGATACGCAGTATTTT.

As for this clonotype: A much larger clone is a single base away; this may be a read error. The chain employs TRBV20-1 and TRBJ2-1, with unresolved D. Germline loops: CDR1 DFQATT, CDR2 SNEGSKA (reference sequence). This CDR3 has 15 residues. Trimming shortened V by 0 bases and J by 1 base, and 10 bases separated the two germline ends. The CDR3 region has the DNA TGCAGTGCTAGAGATGTACAGAGGTCCTACAATGAGCAGTTCTTC. Translated: CSARDVQRSYNEQFF.

Worth noting for this clonotype: A read error is likely, as this CDR3 ends without the conserved phenylalanine or tryptophan. The gene calls are TRBV10-3 and TRBJ1-3, with D tentatively TRBD1 (5 bases). Deletions cut 0 bases from V and 1 base from J, with 7 bases between. Germline lookup yields CDR1 ENHRY and CDR2 SYGVKD. There are 15 residues in the CDR3. CDR3 in DNA: TGTGCCATCAGTGAGTCGACAGAGTCTGGAAACACCATATATCTT. Protein: CAISESTESGNTIYL.